This TCR beta chain was sequenced in a study of neurological immune-mediated disorders. TCRdb passed the 5' RACE reads through MiXCR, listing each CDR3 protein once. This table has 40,000 or so distinct CDR3 sequences, almost 7.5% appearing once. In this sample, this clonotype turned up many times. Trimming left V 0 bases short and J 7 bases short, with 20 bases between. This CDR3 is built from 16 residues. Germline V gene data show CDR1 as SGDLS and CDR2 as YYNGEE. This sequence originates from a woman aged 40 to 55 in good health. The J gene is TRBJ2-7, the V gene TRBV9; no definite D call. Sequenced input: PBMCs. CDR3 protein: CASSVGATTTVGEQYF. Here the CDR3 DNA reads TGTGCCAGCAGCGTAGGTGCTACCACGACCGTGGGGGAGCAGTACTTC.